This is a list of T cell receptor beta chains from one sample in a study of Ad26.COV2.S vaccination and SARS-CoV-2 variants. The repertoire was sequenced with immunoSEQ multiplex PCR; TCRdb's copy has only in-frame clones and lacks some. Of just over 350,000 clones listed, roughly 84% are singletons. The starting material was peripheral blood, obtained in a trial of Ad26.COV2.S vaccine versus placebo. These receptors were collected from a person between 18 and 59 years old who received the Ad26.COV2.S COVID-19 vaccine or a placebo. The CDR3 runs from the conserved cysteine through the conserved F or W. Fields, in order: CDR3 protein, CDR3 DNA, clone size, V gene, D gene, J gene. The D gene is left open where the match is weak. Expanded clones get a size class; other rows say once, few or many, or leave the size out.

CDR3aa: CASSLAKGTDTQYF; CDR3nt: TGCGCCAGCAGCTTGGCCAAGGGGACAGATACGCAGTATTTT; abundance: NA; v_gene: TRBV5-1; d_gene: NA; j_gene: TRBJ2-3
CDR3aa: CASSLGTGGYEQYF; CDR3nt: TGCGCCAGCAGCTTGGGAACAGGAGGCTACGAGCAGTACTTC; abundance: NA; v_gene: TRBV5-1; d_gene: NA; j_gene: TRBJ2-7
CDR3aa: CSVDASTDTQYF; CDR3nt: TGCAGCGTTGATGCGAGCACAGATACGCAGTATTTT; abundance: NA; v_gene: TRBV29-1; d_gene: NA; j_gene: TRBJ2-3
CDR3aa: CASSYLKRPWEDTQYF; CDR3nt: TGTGCCAGCAGCTACCTTAAAAGGCCCTGGGAAGATACGCAGTATTTT; abundance: NA; v_gene: TRBV5-6; d_gene: NA; j_gene: TRBJ2-3
CDR3aa: CASAPGQSTDTQYF; CDR3nt: TGCGCCAGCGCCCCGGGACAAAGCACAGATACGCAGTATTTT; abundance: NA; v_gene: TRBV5-1; d_gene: NA; j_gene: TRBJ2-3
CDR3aa: CASSLHRDRGGETQYF; CDR3nt: TGCGCCAGCAGCCTCCACCGGGACAGGGGTGGAGAGACCCAGTACTTC; abundance: NA; v_gene: TRBV5-1; d_gene: TRBD1; j_gene: TRBJ2-5
CDR3aa: CASSIDYGTASTEAFF; CDR3nt: TGTGCCAGTAGTATAGACTATGGGACAGCTTCCACTGAAGCTTTCTTT; abundance: many; v_gene: TRBV19; d_gene: TRBD1; j_gene: TRBJ1-1
CDR3aa: CASSGASNVLTF; CDR3nt: TGTGCCAGCAGTGGGGCTTCCAACGTCCTGACTTTC; abundance: NA; v_gene: TRBV2; d_gene: NA; j_gene: TRBJ2-6
CDR3aa: CATSRDGRATNEKLFF; CDR3nt: TGTGCCACCAGCAGAGACGGACGAGCAACTAATGAAAAACTGTTTTTT; abundance: NA; v_gene: TRBV15; d_gene: NA; j_gene: TRBJ1-4
CDR3aa: CASSLTEGSGSGELFF; CDR3nt: TGTGCCAGCAGTTTAACGGAGGGGTCGGGGTCCGGGGAGCTGTTTTTT; abundance: NA; v_gene: TRBV27; d_gene: NA; j_gene: TRBJ2-2
CDR3aa: CAWSTGYTDTQYF; CDR3nt: TGTGCCTGGAGTACAGGGTACACAGATACGCAGTATTTT; abundance: NA; v_gene: TRBV30; d_gene: NA; j_gene: TRBJ2-3
CDR3aa: CSSSGGGGLGGELFF; CDR3nt: TGCAGCTCCTCAGGGGGAGGGGGCTTGGGCGGGGAGCTGTTTTTT; abundance: few; v_gene: TRBV29-1; d_gene: NA; j_gene: TRBJ2-2
CDR3aa: CASSYSGGAWEQYF; CDR3nt: TGTGCCAGCAGTTACTCGGGGGGAGCCTGGGAGCAGTACTTC; abundance: NA; v_gene: TRBV6-6; d_gene: NA; j_gene: TRBJ2-7
CDR3aa: CASSHLAGELFF; CDR3nt: TGCGCCAGCAGCCACCTAGCCGGGGAGCTGTTTTTT; abundance: NA; v_gene: TRBV4-1; d_gene: NA; j_gene: TRBJ2-2
CDR3aa: CASSWGLAYEQYF; CDR3nt: TGTGCCAGCAGCTGGGGGTTAGCCTACGAGCAGTACTTC; abundance: few; v_gene: TRBV5-4; d_gene: NA; j_gene: TRBJ2-7
CDR3aa: CASSRDGLAGLYNEQFF; CDR3nt: TGCGCCAGCAGCCGAGACGGACTAGCGGGCCTCTACAATGAGCAGTTCTTC; abundance: NA; v_gene: TRBV5-1; d_gene: TRBD2; j_gene: TRBJ2-1
CDR3aa: CASSARLAGGTDTQYF; CDR3nt: TGTGCCAGCAGCGCCCGACTAGCGGGGGGCACAGATACGCAGTATTTT; abundance: NA; v_gene: TRBV5-4; d_gene: TRBD2; j_gene: TRBJ2-3
CDR3aa: CASSFSQRNTEAFF; CDR3nt: TGTGCCAGCAGCTTCTCCCAGAGGAACACTGAAGCTTTCTTT; abundance: NA; v_gene: TRBV5-5; d_gene: NA; j_gene: TRBJ1-1
CDR3aa: CASSLVVSGGASDTQYF; CDR3nt: TGCGCCAGCAGCTTGGTTGTTTCGGGGGGCGCATCAGATACGCAGTATTTT; abundance: once; v_gene: TRBV5-1; d_gene: NA; j_gene: TRBJ2-3
CDR3aa: CAIRAGAQETQYF; CDR3nt: TGTGCCATCAGAGCCGGGGCCCAAGAGACCCAGTACTTC; abundance: NA; v_gene: TRBV10-3; d_gene: NA; j_gene: TRBJ2-5
CDR3aa: CSASELGLNYNEQFF; CDR3nt: TGCAGTGCTAGTGAGCTGGGCCTTAACTACAATGAGCAGTTCTTC; abundance: NA; v_gene: TRBV20-1; d_gene: NA; j_gene: TRBJ2-1
CDR3aa: CASSPWTGTYEQYF; CDR3nt: TGTGCCAGCAGCCCCTGGACAGGGACCTACGAGCAGTACTTC; abundance: NA; v_gene: TRBV9; d_gene: TRBD1; j_gene: TRBJ2-7
CDR3aa: CASSLNRNYGYTF; CDR3nt: TGTGCCAGCAGCTTGAATAGGAACTATGGCTACACCTTC; abundance: NA; v_gene: TRBV11-2; d_gene: NA; j_gene: TRBJ1-2
CDR3aa: CASSIDRGWTEAFF; CDR3nt: TGTGCCAGTAGTATTGACAGGGGTTGGACTGAAGCTTTCTTT; abundance: NA; v_gene: TRBV19; d_gene: TRBD1; j_gene: TRBJ1-1